Below, 21 T cell receptor beta chains from the same sample are listed, as sequenced in a study of cytomegalovirus exposure and HLA in healthy donors. PCR primers comprised 60 Vbeta and 13 Jbeta primers. Clones were read by immunoSEQ multiplex PCR, and TCRdb kept only the in-frame ones, dropping some. Of 60,000 to 80,000 clones listed, approximately 60% are singletons. Sequencing was performed on PBMCs. The receptors here all came from a man in his thirties or forties in good health and CMV-seronegative.

The CDR3 loop reads CAGGGNSYNEQFF. Here the CDR3 DNA reads TGTGCCGGCGGGGGCAATTCCTACAATGAGCAGTTCTTC. The V and J genes are TRBV7-9 and TRBJ2-1; TRBD2 is a possible D gene (7 bases). V was shortened by 11 bases and J by 1 base, with 12 bases between the two germline ends. The CDR3 has 13 residues. The V gene's germline CDR1 is SEHNR and CDR2 FQNEAQ (reference sequence).

The chain combines TRBV29-1 with TRBJ2-1, with D possibly TRBD2 on 6 matching bases. The ends were cut back, 6 bases at V and 11 bases at J, with 20 bases in the middle. The CDR3 totals 13 residues. Per the germline V gene, CDR1 is SQVTM and CDR2 is ANQGSEA. In DNA, the CDR3 is TGCAGCGTGGACGACTTTTTGGCGGGACAGCAGTTCTTC. Translated, it gives CSVDDFLAGQQFF.

The V gene is TRBV6-5, the J gene TRBJ2-1; D ambiguous. With 6 bases removed from V and 0 bases from J, the gap between germline ends came to 9 bases. Germline V lookup: CDR1 MNHEY, CDR2 SVGAGI. CDR3 size: 14 residues. The chain's CDR3 is CASREPSSYNEQFF. The DNA of the CDR3 is TGTGCCAGCAGAGAACCTAGCTCCTACAATGAGCAGTTCTTC.

This clone has just a few counts. CDR3 coding DNA: TGTGCCAGCAGTGAATTGGCGGACAGGGGAGGCACTGAAGCTTTCTTT. Amino acids: CASSELADRGGTEAFF. The genes are TRBV6-1 and TRBJ1-1; 9 bases fit TRBD1. The CDR3 loop spans 16 amino acids. Germline CDR1 MNHNS, CDR2 SASEGT. Trimming at V came to 2 bases and at J to 4 bases, leaving 8 bases not matched to a gene.

The chain is built from TRBV12-2 and TRBJ2-5; the DNA was not compared with TRBD2, the D call given in the table. TRBV12-2 counts as a pseudogene. The CDR3 has 16 amino acids. CDR3 in DNA: TGTGCAAGTCGCCTCCCAAATCTAGAACTACAAGAGACCCAGTACTTC. Its translation is CASRLPNLELQETQYF.

This clone appeared a few times. V gene TRBV19 combines with J gene TRBJ2-3; 8 nucleotides match TRBD2. From germline, CDR1 is LNHDA and CDR2 SQIVND (reference sequence). This CDR3 region has 15 residues. V gave up 6 bases and J gave up 4 bases; unmatched junction bases: 9. The CDR3 region has the DNA TGTGCCAGTAGGGCCCCGGGGGGGCGAGCAGATACGCAGTATTTT. Encoded protein: CASRAPGGRADTQYF.

The chain has TRBV7-2 and TRBJ2-5, with TRBD2 matching over 13 bases. The J segment lost 2 bases and the V segment lost 2 bases, leaving 2 bases of the junction unmatched. This CDR3 region has 16 residues. CDR1 and CDR2 (germline): SGHTA, FQGNSA. CDR3 sequence (DNA): TGTGCCAGCAGCTTAACTAGCGGGGGGGCTCAAGAGACCCAGTACTTC. This encodes CASSLTSGGAQETQYF.

This chain joins TRBV30 and TRBJ1-3; possibly TRBD1 for D (6 bases). Germline CDR1 is GTSNPN and CDR2 is SVGIG (reference sequence). CDR3 length: 14 amino acids. The V and J ends lost 1 base and 0 bases respectively, with 7 bases between them. In DNA, the CDR3 is TGTGCCTGGAGTGGAGGGGGCTCTGGAAACACCATATATTTT. Its protein product is CAWSGGGSGNTIYF. The variable domain in full, with the rest retrieved from reference TRBV30 and TRBJ1-3, is SQTIHQWPATLVQPVGSPLSLECTVEGTSNPNLYWYRQAAGRGLQLLFYSVGIGQISSEVPQNLSASRPQDRQFILSSKKLLLSDSGFYLCAWSGGGSGNTIYFGEGSWLTVV.

The V gene is TRBV15, the J gene TRBJ1-1; 7 bases are shared with TRBD1. Germline CDR1 is LNHNV and CDR2 is YYDKDF (reference sequence). The CDR3 loop spans 15 amino acids. V lost 0 bases to trimming and J lost 5 bases; unmatched junction nucleotides: 6. In DNA, the CDR3 is TGTGCCACCAGCAGAGATAACCGACAGGGAACTGAAGCTTTCTTT. Amino acids: CATSRDNRQGTEAFF. The entire variable domain, with the rest obtained from reference TRBV15 and TRBJ1-1, is as follows: DAMVIQNPRYQVTQFGKPVTLSCSQTLNHNVMYWYQQKSSQAPKLLFHYYDKDFNNEADTPDNFQSRRPNTSFCFLDIRSPGLGDTAMYLCATSRDNRQGTEAFFGQGTRLTVV.

This chain links TRBV4-1 with TRBJ2-7; possibly TRBD2 for D (5 bases). Trimming removed 0 bases at V and 10 bases at J, with 10 bases between. Germline V gives CDR1 MGHRA, CDR2 YSYEKL. The CDR3 has 12 residues. CDR3 coding DNA: TGCGCCAGCAGCCAAGAAACTAGTTCCCAGTACTTC. It specifies CASSQETSSQYF.

This chain connects TRBV30 to TRBJ1-6, with D possibly being TRBD1 (6 bases). This CDR3 spans 16 amino acids. Germline V CDR1 and CDR2: GTSNPN, SVGIG (reference sequence). Trimming removed 0 bases at V and 14 bases at J, with 23 bases between. CDR3 nucleotide sequence: TGTGCCTGGAGTGTGGAGGGGGTACCTGCGGGGGGGGCCCTCCACTTT. Protein product: CAWSVEGVPAGGALHF. Complete variable domain (other parts from reference TRBV30 and TRBJ1-6): SQTIHQWPATLVQPVGSPLSLECTVEGTSNPNLYWYRQAAGRGLQLLFYSVGIGQISSEVPQNLSASRPQDRQFILSSKKLLLSDSGFYLCAWSVEGVPAGGALHFGNGTRLTVT.

The chain is built from TRBV5-1 and TRBJ2-1; 8 bases map to TRBD2. Losses at the gene ends were 4 bases for V and 10 bases for J; bases not matched to a gene: 16. Germline lookup yields CDR1 SGHRS and CDR2 YFSETQ. The CDR3 runs to 16 residues. The CDR3 DNA is TGCGCCAGCAGCCCGGGGGGCAACTTGATAGCGGGGGAGCAGTTCTTC. It encodes CASSPGGNLIAGEQFF.

This sequence joins TRBV27 and TRBJ2-3; 7 nucleotides agree with TRBD1. The length of the CDR3 is 14 residues. CDR1 and CDR2 from the germline V gene are MNHEY and SMNVEV (reference sequence). J was trimmed by 2 bases and V by 7 bases; bases with no gene match: 6. CDR3: CASNRQGHTDTQYF. CDR3 sequence (DNA): TGTGCCAGCAACCGACAGGGACACACAGATACGCAGTATTTT.

The chain employs TRBV5-1 and TRBJ1-2; 8 bases line up with TRBD1. Trimming at V came to 0 bases and at J to 4 bases, leaving 5 bases not matched to a gene. Germline CDR1 SGHRS, CDR2 YFSETQ. The CDR3 runs to 15 residues. The CDR3 sequence is CASSLALGQGYGYTF. Written as DNA, the CDR3 is TGCGCCAGCAGCTTGGCCTTAGGACAGGGCTATGGCTACACCTTC.

About this clone: A read error is likely, as this CDR3 ends without the conserved phenylalanine or tryptophan. The DNA is omitted, as the CDR3 cannot be located on it reliably, and the CDR3 follows TCRdb's listing. The chain carries TRBV10-3 and TRBJ2-3; TRBD2 is taken as the D call from the table, unchecked against the DNA. The CDR3 region is 13 residues in length, termini included. Germline lookup yields CDR1 ENHRY and CDR2 SYGVKD. The chain's CDR3 is CAISLAGGDFPVI.

V gene TRBV7-7 combines with J gene TRBJ2-1; D call uncertain. CDR1 and CDR2 (germline): SSHAT, FNYEAQ (reference sequence). Trimming removed 1 base from V and 5 bases from J, with 6 bases in between. The CDR3 extends over 13 amino acids. The CDR3 DNA reads TGTGCCAGCAGCTTAGTTCGTAACAATGAGCAGTTCTTC. Translating it yields CASSLVRNNEQFF.

This clone showed up just a few times. This sequence joins TRBV6-5 and TRBJ2-7, with D perhaps matching TRBD2 (5 bases). Germline V gene data show CDR1 as MNHEY and CDR2 as SVGAGI. The ends were cut back, 0 bases at V and 2 bases at J, with 5 bases in the middle. The CDR3 totals 13 residues. CDR3 protein: CASSYSGAYEQYF. The DNA for the CDR3 is TGTGCCAGCAGTTACTCGGGAGCCTACGAGCAGTACTTC.

This clone was seen more than once but under ten times. The V gene is TRBV7-2, the J gene TRBJ2-7, with D possibly matching TRBD2 (5 bases). CDR1 SGHTA and CDR2 FQGNSA come from the germline V gene. V shed 0 bases and J shed 2 bases, with 8 bases lying between them. The CDR3 spans 14 residues. The DNA of the CDR3 is TGTGCCAGCAGCTTAGCTTCCGGGACCTACGAGCAGTACTTC. This translates into CASSLASGTYEQYF. Complete variable domain (other parts from reference TRBV7-2 and TRBJ2-7): GAGVSQSPSNKVTEKGKDVELRCDPISGHTALYWYRQSLGQGLEFLIYFQGNSAPDKSGLPSDRFSAERTGGSVSTLTIQRTQQEDSAVYLCASSLASGTYEQYFGPGTRLTVT.

V gene TRBV5-4 combines with J gene TRBJ2-5; TRBD2 aligns across 7 bases. This CDR3 contains 14 residues. Germline V gives CDR1 SGHNT, CDR2 YYREEE (reference sequence). V lost 0 bases to trimming and J lost 4 bases; unmatched junction nucleotides: 3. CDR3 protein: CASSLEGLLETQYF. The CDR3 DNA reads TGTGCCAGCAGCTTGGAGGGACTATTAGAGACCCAGTACTTC.

J is TRBJ2-7 and V is TRBV30, with D unclear. From germline, CDR1 is GTSNPN and CDR2 SVGIG (reference sequence). The CDR3 runs to 13 residues. V was clipped by 5 bases and J by 2 bases, with 13 bases between them. CDR3 protein: CAWEEDPTYEQYF. In DNA form, the CDR3 reads TGTGCCTGGGAGGAAGACCCTACCTACGAGCAGTACTTC.

The chain links TRBV15 to TRBJ2-7; D gene unclear. The V end was cut by 6 bases, the J end by 4 bases, with 7 bases between. Germline lookup yields CDR1 LNHNV and CDR2 YYDKDF (reference sequence). The CDR3 has 11 residues. Written as DNA, the CDR3 is TGTGCCACCAGGGCCGGGTACGAGCAGTACTTC. Encoded protein: CATRAGYEQYF.